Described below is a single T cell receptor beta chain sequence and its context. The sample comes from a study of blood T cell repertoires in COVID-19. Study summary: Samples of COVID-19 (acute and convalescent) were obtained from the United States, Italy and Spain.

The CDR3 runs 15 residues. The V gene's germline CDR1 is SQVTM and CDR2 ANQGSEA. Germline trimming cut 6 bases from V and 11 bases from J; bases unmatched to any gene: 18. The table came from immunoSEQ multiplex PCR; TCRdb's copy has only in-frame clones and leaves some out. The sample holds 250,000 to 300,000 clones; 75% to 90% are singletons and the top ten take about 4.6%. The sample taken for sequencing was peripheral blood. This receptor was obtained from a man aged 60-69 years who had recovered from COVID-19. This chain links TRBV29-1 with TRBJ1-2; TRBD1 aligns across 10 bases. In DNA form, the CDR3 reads TGCAGCGTGAAATTCCCGGGACAGGGGAGGTCCGGGTACACCTTC. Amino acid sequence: CSVKFPGQGRSGYTF. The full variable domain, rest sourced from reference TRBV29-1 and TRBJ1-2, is SAVISQKPSRDICQRGTSLTIQCQVDSQVTMMFWYRQQPGQSLTLIATANQGSEATYESGFVIDKFPISRPNLTFSTLTVSNMSPEDSSIYLCSVKFPGQGRSGYTFGSGTRLTVV.